This T cell receptor beta chain was sequenced in a study of circulating and synovial CD4+ cells in juvenile arthritis. Method: immunoSEQ multiplex PCR; TCRdb's copy keeps in-frame clones and lacks some. In the table there are 30,000 to 40,000 clones, less than 97% of which are singletons. Trimming took 8 bases from V and 0 from J, leaving 17 bases between them. Germline V gives CDR1 MDHEN, CDR2 SYDVKM. The CDR3 is 16 amino acids. The specimen was CD4+ T cells from blood. V is TRBV28 and J is TRBJ2-4; D is possibly TRBD2 (6 bases). The clonotype was recovered from a human donor with juvenile idiopathic arthritis. CDR3 nucleotides: TGTGCCAGCGGGCATCTGGGAGGATTAGCCAAAAACATTCAGTACTTC. Translating it yields CASGHLGGLAKNIQYF.